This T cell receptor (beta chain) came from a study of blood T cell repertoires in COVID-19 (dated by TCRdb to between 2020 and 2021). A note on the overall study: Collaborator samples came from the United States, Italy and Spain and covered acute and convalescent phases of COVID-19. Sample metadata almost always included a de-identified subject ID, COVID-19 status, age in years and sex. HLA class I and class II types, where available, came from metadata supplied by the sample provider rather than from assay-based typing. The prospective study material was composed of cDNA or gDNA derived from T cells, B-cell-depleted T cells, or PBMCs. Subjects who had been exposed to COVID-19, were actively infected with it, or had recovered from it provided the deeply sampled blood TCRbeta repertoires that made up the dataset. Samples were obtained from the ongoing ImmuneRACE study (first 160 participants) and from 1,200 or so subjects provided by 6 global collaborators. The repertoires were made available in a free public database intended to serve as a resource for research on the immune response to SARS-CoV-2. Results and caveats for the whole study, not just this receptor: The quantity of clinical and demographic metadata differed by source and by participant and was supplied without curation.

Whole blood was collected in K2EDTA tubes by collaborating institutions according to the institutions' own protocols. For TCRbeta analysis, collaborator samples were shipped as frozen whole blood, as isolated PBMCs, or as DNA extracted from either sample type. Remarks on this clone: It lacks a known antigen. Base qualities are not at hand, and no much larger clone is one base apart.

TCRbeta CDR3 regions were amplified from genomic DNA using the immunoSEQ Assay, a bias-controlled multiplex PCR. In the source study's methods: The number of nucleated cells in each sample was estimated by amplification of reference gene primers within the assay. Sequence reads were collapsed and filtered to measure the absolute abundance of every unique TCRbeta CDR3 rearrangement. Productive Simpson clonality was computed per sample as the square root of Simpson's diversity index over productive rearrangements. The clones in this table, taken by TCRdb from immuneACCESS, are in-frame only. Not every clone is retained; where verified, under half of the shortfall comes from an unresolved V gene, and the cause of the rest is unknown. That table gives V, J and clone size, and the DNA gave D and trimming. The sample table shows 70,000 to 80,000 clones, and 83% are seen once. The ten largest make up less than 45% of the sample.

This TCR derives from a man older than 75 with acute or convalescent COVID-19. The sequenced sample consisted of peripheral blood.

The nucleotide sequence reads as follows: TGTGCCAGCACTCCGGGGGGGGACAGGGGTAAATTTGAGGCCCAGTACTTC. Its protein is CASTPGGDRGKFEAQYF. The chain links TRBV28 with TRBJ2-5, with 10 bases matching TRBD1. For CDR1 and CDR2, the germline V gene lists MDHEN and SYDVKM. Trimming takes 7 bases off V and 9 bases off J; junction bases not matched to a gene: 20. CDR3 length: 17 amino acids, cysteine to phenylalanine. Only the CDR3 portion is preserved as DNA: 51 bases, with reading frame beginning at the first base.